The next 23 T cell receptor beta chains were all read from a single sample in a study of cytomegalovirus exposure and HLA in healthy donors. The assay was immunoSEQ multiplex PCR, and TCRdb's table has in-frame clones only and misses some. The table shows 200,000 or so clones, with approximately 82% occurring only once. The specimen was PBMCs. The receptors here all came from a woman between 18 and 29 years old in good health and CMV-seronegative.

This sequence joins TRBV9 and TRBJ2-3; either TRBD1 or TRBD2 may fit D (5 bases each). Trimming left V 1 base short and J 4 bases short, with 10 bases between. The CDR3 runs to 14 residues. Per the germline V gene, CDR1 is SGDLS and CDR2 is YYNGEE. CDR3 residues: CASSVFPGPDTQYF. CDR3 in DNA: TGTGCCAGCAGCGTATTCCCGGGGCCAGATACGCAGTATTTT.

The chain has TRBV9 and TRBJ2-5; D possibly corresponds to TRBD1 (5 bases). Germline V gene lookup returns CDR1 SGDLS and CDR2 YYNGEE. Trimming took off 2 bases at V and 3 bases at J, with 11 bases between the two ends. CDR3 length equals 14 residues. The CDR3 sequence: CASSVTFREETQYF. The DNA of the CDR3 is TGTGCCAGCAGCGTGACTTTCAGGGAAGAGACCCAGTACTTC.

The chain carries TRBV11-3 and TRBJ2-3; D is ambiguous. The germline V gene encodes CDR1 SGHNT and CDR2 YENEEA. Trimming took off 5 bases at V and 3 bases at J, with 9 bases between the two ends. The CDR3 is 13 residues long. CDR3 loop: CASSRVGTDTQYF. The CDR3 DNA is TGTGCCAGCAGCAGGGTCGGAACAGATACGCAGTATTTT.

CDR3 sequence reads: CASSQVGTEAFF. The DNA of the CDR3 is TGTGCCAGCAGCCAGGTGGGCACTGAAGCTTTCTTT. The chain links TRBV4-2 to TRBJ1-1; D unclear. The V gene's germline CDR1 is LGHNA and CDR2 YNFKEQ. The CDR3 has 12 amino acids. The ends were cut back, 3 bases at V and 4 bases at J, with 6 bases in the middle.

V and J are TRBV5-1 and TRBJ1-1; 11 nucleotides agree with TRBD1. The germline CDR1 and CDR2 sequences are SGHRS and YFSETQ. The CDR3 has 15 residues. Trimming removed 4 bases from V and 4 bases from J; junction bases left unmatched: 6. The CDR3 here is CASSQTGTGGTEAFF. The DNA of the CDR3 is TGCGCCAGCAGCCAGACCGGGACAGGGGGCACTGAAGCTTTCTTT.

The chain links TRBV19 to TRBJ2-7; 7 nucleotides line up with TRBD2. The germline CDR1 and CDR2 sequences are LNHDA and SQIVND (reference sequence). Germline trimming cut 1 base from V and 2 bases from J; bases unmatched to any gene: 11. This CDR3 has 17 residues. This chain's CDR3 is CASSIGGGIAGTYEQYF. The DNA of the CDR3 is TGTGCCAGTAGTATAGGGGGAGGAATAGCGGGCACCTACGAGCAGTACTTC.

The rearrangement uses TRBV9 and TRBJ2-5; 8 positions agree with TRBD2. This CDR3 is built from 16 residues. Germline V gives CDR1 SGDLS, CDR2 YYNGEE. Trimming took 4 bases from V and 2 from J; bases not matched to a gene: 10. In nucleotides, the CDR3 is TGTGCCAGCAGCCCCAGAGTAGCGGGGAATCAAGAGACCCAGTACTTC. Translated: CASSPRVAGNQETQYF.

This clone was counted a single time. The chain is built from TRBV6-5 and TRBJ2-5; D is perhaps TRBD1 (6 bases). CDR1 MNHEY and CDR2 SVGAGI come from the germline V gene. Trimming shortened V by 0 bases and J by 3 bases, and 11 bases separated the two germline ends. The CDR3 loop spans 15 amino acids. Here the CDR3 reads CASSYSAGVKETQYF. The CDR3, as DNA: TGTGCCAGCAGTTACTCGGCAGGGGTAAAAGAGACCCAGTACTTC.

The genes are TRBV5-1 and TRBJ1-2, with D possibly TRBD1 on 6 matching bases. The germline V gene encodes CDR1 SGHRS and CDR2 YFSETQ. CDR3 length: 15 amino acids. V was pared by 3 bases and J by 0 bases, with 12 bases between. CDR3 protein: CASSSSGVTNYGYTF. CDR3 coding DNA: TGCGCCAGCAGCTCATCAGGGGTGACTAACTATGGCTACACCTTC.

This chain connects TRBV7-8 to TRBJ1-5; D unclear. V lost 0 bases and J lost 0, with 6 bases in between. The V gene's germline CDR1 is SGHVS and CDR2 FQNEAQ. The CDR3 has 15 residues. The CDR3 loop is CASSLAQYSNQPQHF. The CDR3 DNA follows: TGTGCCAGCAGCTTAGCACAGTATAGCAATCAGCCCCAGCATTTT.

The chain uses TRBV5-1 and TRBJ1-4; D remains unclear. Per the germline V gene, CDR1 is SGHRS and CDR2 is YFSETQ. V dropped 4 bases and J dropped 7 bases, with 29 bases sitting between them. This CDR3 spans 19 amino acids. CDR3 sequence (DNA): TGCGCCAGCAGCCCTCGAATCACGAACCTCTCTTGGGGAGGTGAAAAACTGTTTTTT. Translated: CASSPRITNLSWGGEKLFF.

The chain employs TRBV5-1 and TRBJ1-2; TRBD1 matches at 7 bases. The CDR3 loop spans 14 amino acids. Germline CDR1 is SGHRS and CDR2 is YFSETQ. J gave up 6 bases and V 2 bases, and 7 bases lay outside the gene matches. The DNA of the CDR3 is TGCGCCAGCAGCTTAACAGGGGCCCCTAATGGCTACACCTTC. Translating gives CASSLTGAPNGYTF.

This clone was seen a few times. J is TRBJ2-2 and V is TRBV5-1, with D perhaps matching TRBD1 or TRBD2 (7 bases each). Germline assignment: CDR1 SGHRS and CDR2 YFSETQ. This CDR3 has 16 residues. V dropped 0 bases and J dropped 6 bases, with 15 bases sitting between them. DNA of the CDR3: TGCGCCAGCAGCTTGGACGGGCAGGGGGGGCCCGGGGAGCTGTTTTTT. It is translated as CASSLDGQGGPGELFF.

The rearrangement links TRBV5-4 to TRBJ2-5, with 11 positions matching TRBD2. The CDR3 covers 15 residues. With V trimmed by 0 bases and J by 4 bases, 2 bases remained unmatched. Germline CDR1 and CDR2: SGHNT and YYREEE (reference sequence). CDR3: CASSLGSGRGETQYF. The CDR3 DNA is TGTGCCAGCAGCTTGGGTAGCGGGAGGGGAGAGACCCAGTACTTC.

The V call is TRBV30, the J call TRBJ2-1, with unresolved D. Trimming stripped 0 bases from V and 0 bases from J, with 9 bases between. Per the germline V gene, CDR1 is GTSNPN and CDR2 is SVGIG (reference sequence). This CDR3 spans 15 amino acids. As DNA, the CDR3 is TGTGCCTGGAGTGTACCTAAGAGCTCCTACAATGAGCAGTTCTTC. This encodes CAWSVPKSSYNEQFF.

The rearrangement links TRBV20-1 to TRBJ2-1, with no clear D. This CDR3 is 11 amino acids long. V lost 6 bases, J lost 5 bases, and 8 bases lay in between. Looked up from germline, CDR1 is DFQATT and CDR2 is SNEGSKA (reference sequence). The CDR3 DNA is TGCAGTGCAACTGGGCACAATGAGCAGTTCTTC. Residues: CSATGHNEQFF.

The chain uses TRBV7-2 and TRBJ2-3; no reliable D call. The V gene's germline CDR1 is SGHTA and CDR2 FQGNSA. Trimming stripped 2 bases from V and 2 bases from J, with 2 bases between. The CDR3 is 12 residues long. The DNA for the CDR3 is TGTGCCAGCAGCTTATTCACAGATACGCAGTATTTT. Amino acid sequence: CASSLFTDTQYF.

This chain joins TRBV27 and TRBJ1-1; 10 positions agree with TRBD1. V gave up 5 bases and J gave up 3 bases; unmatched junction bases: 9. This CDR3 comprises 16 residues. CDR1 MNHEY and CDR2 SMNVEV come from the germline V gene (reference sequence). CDR3: CASSLFPGTGDTEAFF. The CDR3 DNA reads TGTGCCAGCAGTCTTTTCCCCGGGACAGGGGACACTGAAGCTTTCTTT.

The rearrangement uses TRBV5-4 and TRBJ1-4; TRBD1 agrees at 11 bases. Germline V gene lookup returns CDR1 SGHNT and CDR2 YYREEE (reference sequence). The CDR3 has 17 amino acids. The ends lost 4 bases at V and 5 bases at J; junction bases unmatched: 10. DNA for the CDR3: TGTGCCAGCAGCCGCGGACAGGGGGCGCTTCTGAATGAAAAACTGTTTTTT. Protein product: CASSRGQGALLNEKLFF.

The V gene is TRBV12-2, the J gene TRBJ2-7; the tabulated D call, TRBD1, remains unverified against the DNA. TRBV12-2 has pseudogene status. The CDR3 sequence is 17 residues long. The CDR3 DNA is TGTGCAAGTCGCTTAGCGGGGGACAGGGTGGACTTCTACGAGCAGTACTTC. This gives the protein CASRLAGDRVDFYEQYF.

The chain combines TRBV2 with TRBJ2-1; 7 nucleotides agree with TRBD1. J gave up 4 bases and V 6 bases, and 3 bases lay outside the gene matches. From germline, CDR1 is SNHLY and CDR2 FYNNEI. The CDR3 has 13 residues. The CDR3, as DNA: TGTGCCAGCAGCGACAGGGATTACAATGAGCAGTTCTTC. Translation gives CASSDRDYNEQFF.

The chain is built from TRBV28 and TRBJ1-5; D is perhaps TRBD1 (6 bases). The CDR3 extends over 16 amino acids. The V and J ends lost 4 bases and 4 bases respectively, with 17 bases between them. Germline V CDR1 and CDR2: MDHEN, SYDVKM. In DNA form, the CDR3 reads TGTGCCAGCAGTTCCCTTCGGCAGGGGCTAAATCAGCCCCAGCATTTT. This gives the protein CASSSLRQGLNQPQHF.

The chain joins TRBV19 to TRBJ2-2, with D possibly matching TRBD2 (5 bases). The germline V gene encodes CDR1 LNHDA and CDR2 SQIVND (reference sequence). Trimming took off 6 bases at V and 3 bases at J, with 14 bases between the two ends. The CDR3 is 15 amino acids. CDR3 sequence reads: CASRKGRADTGELFF. The CDR3 region has the DNA TGTGCCAGTAGGAAAGGCCGAGCGGACACCGGGGAGCTGTTTTTT.